This T cell receptor (beta chain) stems from a study of PD-L1 blockade in urothelial cancer (dated by TCRdb to about 2017). About the investigation overall: Therapy was started in about 2014 for all patients, and atezolizumab 1,200 mg was administered intravenously every 3 weeks. TCR sequencing covered pretreatment tumor samples and matched, serially collected peripheral blood taken before and after atezolizumab treatment. The study, an exploratory multi-omic analysis, examined somatic, immune and clinical correlates of response to PD-L1 blockade with atezolizumab in urothelial cancer. Patients had an ECOG performance status of 0 or 1 and had received between 0 and 3 prior chemotherapy regimens. Pretreatment blood TCR-seq was available for about 28 patients, at least one posttreatment blood collection was obtained for about 24 patients, and tumor TCR-seq was available for about 24 patients. About 90% of the roughly 30 patients were identified as males with urothelial cancer of bladder origin, and a prior smoking history was reported by 18 of 29 patients. Durable clinical benefit was defined as a progression-free survival longer than 6 months, and TCR features were additionally tested against progression-free survival and overall survival. Blood samples were analyzed 3 weeks after the start of treatment (second dose) and 6 weeks after the start of treatment. A median of about 150,000 T cells and approximately 83,000 unique TCRs was obtained from blood samples, and a median clonality of approximately 0.08 was observed. Nine patients reached durable clinical benefit, while some 20 patients did not. In the same patients, pretreatment tumors underwent whole exome sequencing and RNA sequencing in addition to TCR sequencing. The full study reports these points: Because the sample size was small (n of about 29) and many exploratory analyses were performed, the results are intended to be hypothesis-generating. At 3 weeks after the start of treatment, tumor-associated TCR clones in peripheral blood had expanded more in patients with durable benefit (n of about 20, p = 0.022). Improved progression-free and overall survival was associated with having pretreatment peripheral blood TCR clonality below the median.

The time point label on this specimen signifies: peripheral blood 6 weeks after treatment start. A total of around 30 patients with locally advanced or metastatic urothelial carcinoma, treated at Memorial Sloan Kettering on a trial protocol, made up the cohort. Peripheral blood mononuclear cells were collected pretreatment and during treatment, at between 1 and 8 total time points per patient. The Qiagen DNeasy Blood extraction kit was used to purify genomic DNA from total PBMCs and from tumor samples. PBMCs were collected pretreatment and during treatment, and were isolated and stored as previously described. Ends trimmed: V by 1 base, J by 0 bases; bases unmatched to a gene: 13. The germline V gene encodes CDR1 LNHNV and CDR2 YYDKDF (reference sequence). Reading from cysteine to phenylalanine, the CDR3 counts 21 amino acids. The sequence is cut down to CDR3 DNA, 63 bases in frame from base 1. Synthetic TCR analog templates were spiked into each PCR so that absolute template abundance could be estimated from read counts. Using the immunoSEQ assay, TCRbeta CDR3 regions were amplified from genomic DNA with bias-controlled V and J gene primers. Sequencing of rearranged TCRbeta segments was performed at approximately 20X coverage. Per the original workflow: Clustering was used to correct sequencing errors, and CDR3s were annotated against IMGT to assign V, D and J genes. Out-of-frame and stop-codon sequences were excluded, and only productive TCRbeta rearrangements were used in downstream analyses. Clonality was calculated as one minus the Shannon entropy normalized by the log of the number of unique productive sequences. Fisher's exact test with Benjamini-Hochberg correction, using a cutoff of adjusted p below 0.01, was how clones that differed between time points or between blood and tumor were identified. TCRdb stores this immuneACCESS table with in-frame sequences only. Part of the clones is absent; in the studies checked, under half of the shortfall reflects unresolved V genes, and no reason is known for the rest. The V and J calls and clone size are taken from that table; D and trimming were inferred from the DNA. The sample table holds 46,000 or so clones, of which approximately 86% were seen once. The leading ten clones occupy more than 9% of the sample.

In regard to this clone: It lacks a known antigen. No much larger clonotype is one base removed from it; base qualities were not supplied.

This TCR was recovered from a man aged 55-75 years with urothelial cancer. Sample: PBMCs, taken around atezolizumab (anti-PD-L1) treatment. The chain uses TRBV15 and TRBJ2-1; TRBD2 fits 12 bases in the junction. CDR3 loop: CATSRGLAGATSRSSYNEQFF. The DNA sequence is as follows: TGTGCCACCAGCAGAGGACTAGCGGGGGCCACTAGCCGTAGCTCCTACAATGAGCAGTTCTTC.